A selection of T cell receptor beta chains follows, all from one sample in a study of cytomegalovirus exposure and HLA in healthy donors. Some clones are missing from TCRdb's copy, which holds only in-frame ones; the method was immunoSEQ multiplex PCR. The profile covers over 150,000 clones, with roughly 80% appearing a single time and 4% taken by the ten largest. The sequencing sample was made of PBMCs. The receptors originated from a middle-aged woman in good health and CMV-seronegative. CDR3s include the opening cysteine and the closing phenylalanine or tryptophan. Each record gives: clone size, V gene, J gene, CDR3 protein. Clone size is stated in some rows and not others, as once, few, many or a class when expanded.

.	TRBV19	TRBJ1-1	CASSIGRETEAFF
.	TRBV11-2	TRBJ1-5	CASSLTEDQPQHF
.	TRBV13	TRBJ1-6	CASSLESNSPLHF
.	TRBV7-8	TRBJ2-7	CASSLFREVEQYF
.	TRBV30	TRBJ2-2	CAWSETNHGELFF
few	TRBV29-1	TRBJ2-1	CSAPGQGGNEQFF
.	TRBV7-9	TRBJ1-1	CASSLNRGKAFF
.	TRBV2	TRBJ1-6	CASKTGDNSPLHF
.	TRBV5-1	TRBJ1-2	CASSPHRGPSYGYTF
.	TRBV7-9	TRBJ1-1	CASSTFDTEAFF
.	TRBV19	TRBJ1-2	CASTRSAGDYGYTF
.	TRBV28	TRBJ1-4	CASSHQGAVAPNEKLFF
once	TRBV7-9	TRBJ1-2	CASSLGVQVHYGYTF
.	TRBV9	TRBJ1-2	CASSVATHYGYTF
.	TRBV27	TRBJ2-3	CASTMRGPTDTQYF
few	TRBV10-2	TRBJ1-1	CASVGGSGDTEAFF
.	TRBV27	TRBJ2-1	CASSLVAGANEQFF
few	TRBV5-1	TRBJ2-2	CASSSSGRAGTGELFF
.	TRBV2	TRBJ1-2	CASSKQGELYGYTF
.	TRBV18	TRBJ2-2	CASSPPGTGGELFF
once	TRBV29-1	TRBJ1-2	CSVEAVSYGYTF
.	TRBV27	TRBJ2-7	CASSLAREPTYEQYF
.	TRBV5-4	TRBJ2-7	CASSSHREQYF
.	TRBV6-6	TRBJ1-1	CASRSLFAGTEAFF
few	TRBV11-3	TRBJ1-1	CASSLEQYRIAFF
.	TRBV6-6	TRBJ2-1	CASSPTGGHNEQFF
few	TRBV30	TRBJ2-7	CAWSDGGTYEQYF
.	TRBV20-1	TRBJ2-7	CSARGGGTVHF
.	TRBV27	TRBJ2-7	CASTPRGLAGREQYF
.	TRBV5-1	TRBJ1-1	CASSQGGAPNTEAFF
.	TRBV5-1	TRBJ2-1	CASTLGGRGYNEQFF
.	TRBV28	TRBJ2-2	CASSLGLTGELFF
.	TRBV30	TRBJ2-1	CAWSSTSGRWDEQFF
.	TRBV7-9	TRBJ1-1	CASSRDSWGRTEAFF
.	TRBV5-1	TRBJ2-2	CASSLAQEISGELFF
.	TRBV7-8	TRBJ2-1	CASSLSPSGSSYNEQFF
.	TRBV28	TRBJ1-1	CASSLHNRAVPEAFF
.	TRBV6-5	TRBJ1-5	CASSTGLDQPQHF
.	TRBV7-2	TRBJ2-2	CASSLIFNTGELFF
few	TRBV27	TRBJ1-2	CASSQTGVRYGYTF
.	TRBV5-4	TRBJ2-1	CASSSPVGGRASEQFF
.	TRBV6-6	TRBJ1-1	CASSYIQGTEAFF
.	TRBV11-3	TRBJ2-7	CASSLGGLAVAYEQYF
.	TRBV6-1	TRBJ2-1	CASTTTYNEQFF
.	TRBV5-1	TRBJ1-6	CASSSIPQGARVDNSPLHF
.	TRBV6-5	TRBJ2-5	CASSHNRGQETQYF